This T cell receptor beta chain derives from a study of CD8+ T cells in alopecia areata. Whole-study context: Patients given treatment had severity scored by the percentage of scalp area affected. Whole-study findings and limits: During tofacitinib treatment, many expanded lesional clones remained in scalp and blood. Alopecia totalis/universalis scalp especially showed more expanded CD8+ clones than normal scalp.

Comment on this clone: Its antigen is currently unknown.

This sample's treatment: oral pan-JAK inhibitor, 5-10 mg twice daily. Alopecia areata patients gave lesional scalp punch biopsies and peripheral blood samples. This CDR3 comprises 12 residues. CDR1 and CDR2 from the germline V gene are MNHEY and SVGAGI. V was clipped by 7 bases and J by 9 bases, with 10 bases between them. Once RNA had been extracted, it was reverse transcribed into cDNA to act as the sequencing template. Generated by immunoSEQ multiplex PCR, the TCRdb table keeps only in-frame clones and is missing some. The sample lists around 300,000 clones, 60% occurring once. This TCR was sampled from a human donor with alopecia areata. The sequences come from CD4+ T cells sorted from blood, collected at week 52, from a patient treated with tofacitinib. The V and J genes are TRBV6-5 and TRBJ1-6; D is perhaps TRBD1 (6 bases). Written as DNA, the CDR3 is TGTGCCAGCACTGTGGGGGCTTCACCCCTCCACTTT. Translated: CASTVGASPLHF.